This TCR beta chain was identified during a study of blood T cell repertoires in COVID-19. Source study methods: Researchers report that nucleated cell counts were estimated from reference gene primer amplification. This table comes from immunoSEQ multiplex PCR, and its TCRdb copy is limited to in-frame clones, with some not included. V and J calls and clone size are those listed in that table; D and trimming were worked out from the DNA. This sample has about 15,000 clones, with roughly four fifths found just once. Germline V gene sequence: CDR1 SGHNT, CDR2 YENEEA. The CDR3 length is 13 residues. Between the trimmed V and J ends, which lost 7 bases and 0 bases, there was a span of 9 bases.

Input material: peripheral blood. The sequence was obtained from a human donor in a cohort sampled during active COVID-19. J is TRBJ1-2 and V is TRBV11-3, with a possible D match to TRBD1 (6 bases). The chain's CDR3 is CASKQGSNYGYTF. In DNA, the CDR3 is TGTGCCAGCAAACAGGGATCTAACTATGGCTACACCTTC.